Below are 6 T cell receptor beta chains sequenced from a single sample in a study of CD8+ T cells in alopecia areata (dated by TCRdb to 2016 to 2019). The intended sense of this specimen's time point label: baseline before oral tofacitinib. Libraries were made using the immunoSEQ multiplex PCR assay. To provide template for TCR sequencing, every sample had RNA extracted and reverse transcribed into cDNA. Entries here come from immuneACCESS through TCRdb and include only in-frame sequences with V and J called. Some clones fail to appear in such tables; in the studies checked, an unresolved V gene covers under half of the shortfall, and the cause of the remainder is unknown. The sample has 200,000 to 250,000 clones on record, around 62% of them singletons. Just over 0.45% of the sample goes to the ten largest clones. The sample in question was CD4+ T cells sorted from blood, obtained at week 0. These receptors were obtained from a human donor with alopecia areata.

This clone was found a few times. The chain has TRBV5-1 and TRBJ2-7; D may correspond to TRBD1 or TRBD2 (5 bases each). V lost 0 bases and J lost 3, with 13 bases in between. This CDR3 has 15 amino acids. In germline, CDR1 is SGHRS, CDR2 YFSETQ. This chain's CDR3 is CASSLDAGSYYEQYF. The CDR3 DNA sequence: TGCGCCAGCAGCTTGGACGCAGGGAGTTACTACGAGCAGTACTTC.

The chain couples TRBV29-1 to TRBJ1-1; D might be TRBD1 (6 bases). The length of the CDR3 is 13 residues. The germline V gene encodes CDR1 SQVTM and CDR2 ANQGSEA. V shed 1 base and J shed 1 base, with 7 bases lying between them. As DNA, the CDR3 is TGCAGCGTTGAAGTGACAGGGAACACTGAAGCTTTCTTT. Translating gives CSVEVTGNTEAFF.

The chain combines TRBV29-1 with TRBJ1-2; D call uncertain. V shed 3 bases and J shed 4 bases, with 6 bases lying between them. CDR1 SQVTM and CDR2 ANQGSEA come from the germline V gene. There are 11 residues in the CDR3. The CDR3 coding sequence is TGCAGCGTTGACAGGTCCTATGGCTACACCTTC. Translation: CSVDRSYGYTF. Using reference TRBV29-1 and TRBJ1-2 for the parts outside the CDR3, the full variable domain is SAVISQKPSRDICQRGTSLTIQCQVDSQVTMMFWYRQQPGQSLTLIATANQGSEATYESGFVIDKFPISRPNLTFSTLTVSNMSPEDSSIYLCSVDRSYGYTFGSGTRLTVV.

The chain has TRBV29-1 and TRBJ2-2; 13 bases map to TRBD2. Germline CDR1 SQVTM, CDR2 ANQGSEA. The CDR3 sequence is 14 residues long. J lost 4 bases, V lost 7 bases, and 3 bases had no gene match. As DNA, the CDR3 is TGCAGCGGGACTAGCGGGAGACCCACCGGGGAGCTGTTTTTT. This sequence encodes CSGTSGRPTGELFF.

The V call is TRBV29-1, the J call TRBJ2-1; 10 nucleotides align to TRBD2. The CDR3 runs to 16 residues. The ends lost 5 bases at V and 4 bases at J; junction bases unmatched: 11. CDR1 is SQVTM and CDR2 is ANQGSEA in the germline V gene. The CDR3 region is CSVLSGRASGYNEQFF. CDR3 DNA sequence: TGCAGCGTTCTAAGCGGGAGGGCTTCGGGATACAATGAGCAGTTCTTC.

The rearrangement links TRBV30 to TRBJ2-3; 8 nucleotides line up with TRBD1. This CDR3 region has 12 residues. CDR1 and CDR2 from the germline V gene are GTSNPN and SVGIG (reference sequence). V gave up 7 bases and J gave up 4 bases; unmatched junction bases: 4. The CDR3 DNA sequence: TGTGCCTACTCAGGGGGCGCAGATACGCAGTATTTT. Translation: CAYSGGADTQYF.